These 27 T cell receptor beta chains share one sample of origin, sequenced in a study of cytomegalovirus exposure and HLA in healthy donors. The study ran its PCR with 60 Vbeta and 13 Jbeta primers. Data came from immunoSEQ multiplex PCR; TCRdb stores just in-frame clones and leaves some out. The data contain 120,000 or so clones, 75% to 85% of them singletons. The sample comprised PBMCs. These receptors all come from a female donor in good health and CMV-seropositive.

CDR3 region: CASSGNRITF. CDR3 nucleotides: TGTGCCAGCAGTGGCAACAGGATCACCTTC. The rearrangement links TRBV6-1 to TRBJ1-2, with D tentatively TRBD1 (5 bases). In germline, CDR1 is MNHNS, CDR2 SASEGT. Trimming stripped 4 bases from V and 13 bases from J, with 10 bases between. This CDR3 contains 10 residues.

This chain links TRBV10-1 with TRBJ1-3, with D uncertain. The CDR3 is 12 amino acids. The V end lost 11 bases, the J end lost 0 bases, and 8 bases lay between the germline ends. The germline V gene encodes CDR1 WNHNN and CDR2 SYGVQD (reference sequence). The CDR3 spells CALAGSGNTIYF. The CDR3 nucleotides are TGCGCCTTGGCGGGCTCTGGAAACACCATATATTTT.

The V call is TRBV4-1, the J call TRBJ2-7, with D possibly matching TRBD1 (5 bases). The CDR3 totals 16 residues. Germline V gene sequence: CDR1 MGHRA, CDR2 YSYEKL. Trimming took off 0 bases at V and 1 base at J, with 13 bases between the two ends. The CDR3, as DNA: TGCGCCAGCAGCCAAGAGAGTAGGGGTACTTCCTACGAGCAGTACTTC. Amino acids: CASSQESRGTSYEQYF.

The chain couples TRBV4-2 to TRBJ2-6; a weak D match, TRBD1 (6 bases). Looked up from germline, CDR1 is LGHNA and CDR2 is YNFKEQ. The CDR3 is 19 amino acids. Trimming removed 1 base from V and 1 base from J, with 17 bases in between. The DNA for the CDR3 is TGTGCCAGCAGCCAAGGCCTTGGGACAACCATATCTGGGGCCAACGTCCTGACTTTC. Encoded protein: CASSQGLGTTISGANVLTF.

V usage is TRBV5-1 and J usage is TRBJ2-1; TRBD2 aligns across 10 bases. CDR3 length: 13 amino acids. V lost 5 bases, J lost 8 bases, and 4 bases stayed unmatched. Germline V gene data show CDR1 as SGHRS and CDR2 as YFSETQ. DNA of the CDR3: TGCGCCAGCAGAGCGGGGGGGCGAGATGAGCAGTTCTTC. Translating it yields CASRAGGRDEQFF.

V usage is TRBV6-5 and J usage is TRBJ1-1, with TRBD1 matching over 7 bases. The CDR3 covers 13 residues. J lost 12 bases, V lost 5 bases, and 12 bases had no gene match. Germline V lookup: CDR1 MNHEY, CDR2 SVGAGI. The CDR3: CASSPTDREIPFF. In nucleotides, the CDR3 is TGTGCCAGCAGTCCTACAGACAGGGAGATACCTTTCTTT.

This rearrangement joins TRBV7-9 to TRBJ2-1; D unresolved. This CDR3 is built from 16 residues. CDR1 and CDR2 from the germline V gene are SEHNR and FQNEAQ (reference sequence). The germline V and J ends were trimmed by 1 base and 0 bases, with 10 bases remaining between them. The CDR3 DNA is TGTGCCAGCAGCTTAGGGAGTGTTAGCTCCTACAATGAGCAGTTCTTC. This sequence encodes CASSLGSVSSYNEQFF.

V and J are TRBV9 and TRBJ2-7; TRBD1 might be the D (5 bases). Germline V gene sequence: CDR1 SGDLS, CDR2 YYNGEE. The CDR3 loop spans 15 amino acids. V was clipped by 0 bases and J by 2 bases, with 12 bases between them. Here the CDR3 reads CASSVGAGRTYEQYF. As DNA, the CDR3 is TGTGCCAGCAGCGTAGGGGCAGGGCGAACCTACGAGCAGTACTTC.

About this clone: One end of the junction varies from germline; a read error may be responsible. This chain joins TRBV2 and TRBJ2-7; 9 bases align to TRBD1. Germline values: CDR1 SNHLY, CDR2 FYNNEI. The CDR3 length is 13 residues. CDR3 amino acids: CASSEVPGQGGSF. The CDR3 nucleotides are TGTGCCAGCAGTGAAGTCCCGGGACAGGGCGGCTCCTTC.

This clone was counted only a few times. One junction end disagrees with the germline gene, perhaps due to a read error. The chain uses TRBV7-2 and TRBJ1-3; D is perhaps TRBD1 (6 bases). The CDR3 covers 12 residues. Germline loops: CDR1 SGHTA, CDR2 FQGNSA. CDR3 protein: CASSLWRGTPNF. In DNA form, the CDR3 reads TGTGCCAGCAGCTTATGGCGTGGGACACCGAATTTT. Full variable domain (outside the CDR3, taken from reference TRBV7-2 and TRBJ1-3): GAGVSQSPSNKVTEKGKDVELRCDPISGHTALYWYRQSLGQGLEFLIYFQGNSAPDKSGLPSDRFSAERTGGSVSTLTIQRTQQEDSAVYLCASSLWRGTPNFGEGSWLTVV.

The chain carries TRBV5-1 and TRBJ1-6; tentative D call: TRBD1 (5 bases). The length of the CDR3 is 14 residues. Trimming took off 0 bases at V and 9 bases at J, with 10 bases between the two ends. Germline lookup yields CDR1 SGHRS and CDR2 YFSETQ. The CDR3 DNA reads TGCGCCAGCAGCTTGGGACAGAACTTTTCACCCCTCCACTTT. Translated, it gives CASSLGQNFSPLHF.

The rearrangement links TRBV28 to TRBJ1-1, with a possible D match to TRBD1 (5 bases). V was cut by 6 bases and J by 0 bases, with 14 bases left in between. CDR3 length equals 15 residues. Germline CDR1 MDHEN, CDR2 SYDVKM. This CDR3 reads CASSATGRMNTEAFF. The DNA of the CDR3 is TGTGCCAGCAGCGCTACAGGAAGGATGAACACTGAAGCTTTCTTT.

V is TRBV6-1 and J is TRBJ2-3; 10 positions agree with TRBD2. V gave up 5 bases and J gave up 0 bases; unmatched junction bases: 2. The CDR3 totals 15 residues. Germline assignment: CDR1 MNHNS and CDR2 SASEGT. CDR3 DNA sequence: TGTGCCAGCAGTACTAGCGGGGTAAGCACAGATACGCAGTATTTT. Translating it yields CASSTSGVSTDTQYF.

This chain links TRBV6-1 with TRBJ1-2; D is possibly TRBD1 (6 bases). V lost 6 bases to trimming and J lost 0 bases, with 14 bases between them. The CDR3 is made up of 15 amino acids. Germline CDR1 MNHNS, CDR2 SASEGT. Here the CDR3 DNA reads TGTGCCAGCAGGACAGTGGGGGGGCCTAACTATGGCTACACCTTC. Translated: CASRTVGGPNYGYTF.

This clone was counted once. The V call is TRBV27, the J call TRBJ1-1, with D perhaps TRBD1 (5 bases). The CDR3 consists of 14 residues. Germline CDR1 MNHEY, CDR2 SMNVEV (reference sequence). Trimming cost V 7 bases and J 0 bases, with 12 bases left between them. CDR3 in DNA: TGTGCCAGCAAGGTCAGGGCTATGAACACTGAAGCTTTCTTT. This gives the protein CASKVRAMNTEAFF.

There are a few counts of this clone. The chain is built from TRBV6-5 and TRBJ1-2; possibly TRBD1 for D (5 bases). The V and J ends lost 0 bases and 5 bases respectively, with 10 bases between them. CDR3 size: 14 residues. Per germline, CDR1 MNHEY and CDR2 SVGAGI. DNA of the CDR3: TGTGCCAGCAGTTACTCGGGGCGAGCGTATGGCTACACCTTC. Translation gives CASSYSGRAYGYTF.

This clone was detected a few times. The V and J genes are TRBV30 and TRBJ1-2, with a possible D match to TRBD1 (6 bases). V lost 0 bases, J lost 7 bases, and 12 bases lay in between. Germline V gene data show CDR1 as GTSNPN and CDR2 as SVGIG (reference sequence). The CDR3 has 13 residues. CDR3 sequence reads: CAWSVTTGFGYTF. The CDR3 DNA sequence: TGTGCCTGGAGTGTCACCACAGGGTTTGGCTACACCTTC.

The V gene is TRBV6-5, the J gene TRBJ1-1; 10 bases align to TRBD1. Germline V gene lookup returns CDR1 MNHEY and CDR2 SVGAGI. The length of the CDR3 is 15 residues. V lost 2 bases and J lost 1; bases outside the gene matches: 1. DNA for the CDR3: TGTGCCAGCAGTTACCGGACAGGGGGGAACACTGAAGCTTTCTTT. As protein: CASSYRTGGNTEAFF.

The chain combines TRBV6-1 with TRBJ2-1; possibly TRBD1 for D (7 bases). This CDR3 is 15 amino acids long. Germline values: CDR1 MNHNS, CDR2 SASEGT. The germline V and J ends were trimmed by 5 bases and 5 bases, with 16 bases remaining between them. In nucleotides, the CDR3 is TGTGCCAGCAGTCCAAACAGGGGACTCGACAATGAGCAGTTCTTC. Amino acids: CASSPNRGLDNEQFF.

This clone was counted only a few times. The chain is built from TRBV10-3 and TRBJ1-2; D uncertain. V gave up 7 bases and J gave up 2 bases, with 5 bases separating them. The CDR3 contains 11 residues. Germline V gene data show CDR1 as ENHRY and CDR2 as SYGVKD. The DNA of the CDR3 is TGTGCCATCACGGGGAACTATGGCTACACCTTC. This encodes CAITGNYGYTF.

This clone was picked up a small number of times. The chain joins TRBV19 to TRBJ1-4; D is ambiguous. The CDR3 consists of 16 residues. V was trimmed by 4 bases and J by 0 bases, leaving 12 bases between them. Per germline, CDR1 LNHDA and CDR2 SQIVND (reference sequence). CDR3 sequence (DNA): TGTGCCAGTAGTACAACCGGCGGCCCAACTAATGAAAAACTGTTTTTT. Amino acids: CASSTTGGPTNEKLFF.

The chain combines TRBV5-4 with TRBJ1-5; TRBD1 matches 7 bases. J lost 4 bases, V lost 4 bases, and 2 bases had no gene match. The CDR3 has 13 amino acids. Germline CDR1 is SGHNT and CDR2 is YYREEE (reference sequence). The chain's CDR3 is CASSPDRNQPQHF. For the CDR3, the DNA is TGTGCCAGCAGCCCGGACAGGAATCAGCCCCAGCATTTT.

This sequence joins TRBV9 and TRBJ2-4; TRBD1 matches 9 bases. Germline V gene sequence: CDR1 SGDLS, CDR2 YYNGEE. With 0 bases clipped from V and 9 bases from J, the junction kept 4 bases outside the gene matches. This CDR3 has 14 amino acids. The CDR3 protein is CASSVEGQGLIQYF. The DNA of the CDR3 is TGTGCCAGCAGCGTAGAGGGACAGGGTCTCATTCAGTACTTC.

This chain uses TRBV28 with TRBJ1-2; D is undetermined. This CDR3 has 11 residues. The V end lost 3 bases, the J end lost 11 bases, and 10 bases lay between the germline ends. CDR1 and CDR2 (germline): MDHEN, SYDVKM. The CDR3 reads CASSFRERYTF. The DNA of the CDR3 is TGTGCCAGCAGTTTCCGGGAACGGTACACCTTC.

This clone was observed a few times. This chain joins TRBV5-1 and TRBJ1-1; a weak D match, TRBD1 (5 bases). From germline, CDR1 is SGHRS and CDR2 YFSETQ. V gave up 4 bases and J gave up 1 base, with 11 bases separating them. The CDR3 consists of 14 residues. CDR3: CASSPGGANTEAFF. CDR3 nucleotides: TGCGCCAGCAGCCCTGGTGGGGCGAACACTGAAGCTTTCTTT.

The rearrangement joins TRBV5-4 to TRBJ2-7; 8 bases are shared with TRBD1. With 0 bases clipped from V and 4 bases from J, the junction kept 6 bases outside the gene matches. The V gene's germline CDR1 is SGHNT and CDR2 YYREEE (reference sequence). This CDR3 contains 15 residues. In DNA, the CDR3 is TGTGCCAGCAGCTTGGTCGGGACAGGAGGGTACGAGCAGTACTTC. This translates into CASSLVGTGGYEQYF.

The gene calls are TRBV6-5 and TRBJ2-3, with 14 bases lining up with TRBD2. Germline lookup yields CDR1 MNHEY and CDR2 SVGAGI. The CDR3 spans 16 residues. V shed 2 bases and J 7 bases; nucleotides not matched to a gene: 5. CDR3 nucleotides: TGTGCCAGCAGTTACGCGACTAGCGGGGGGGCCAATACGCAGTATTTT. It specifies CASSYATSGGANTQYF.